This T cell receptor beta chain was identified during a study of blood T cell repertoires in COVID-19. This table comes from immunoSEQ multiplex PCR, and its TCRdb copy is limited to in-frame clones, with some not included. The repertoire holds 20,000 to 25,000 clones, with 91% as singletons. The germline gives CDR1 MGHRA, CDR2 YSYEKL. Trimming shortened V by 0 bases and J by 2 bases, and 11 bases separated the two germline ends. The CDR3 spans 16 residues. V and J are TRBV4-1 and TRBJ2-1, with D possibly TRBD1 on 6 matching bases. This TCR came from a man aged 65-85 years with active COVID-19. The source material was peripheral blood. The CDR3, as DNA: TGCGCCAGCAGCCAAGAGCAGGGGTTTACCTACAATGAGCAGTTCTTC. Translation: CASSQEQGFTYNEQFF.